The T cell receptor (beta chain) under discussion was sequenced for a study of T cell responses to AZD1222 COVID-19 vaccine. Overall study findings and caveats: White British people made up most donors, females outnumbered males, and clonal diversity was possibly underestimated. Repertoire sampling happened only post peak T cell response.

A word on this clone: Its specificity is unknown.

Germline CDR1 reads MGHDK; CDR2 reads SYGVNS. This CDR3 is 16 amino acids long. V gave up 2 bases and J gave up 3 bases, with 13 bases separating them. The repertoire was sequenced with immunoSEQ multiplex PCR; TCRdb's copy has only in-frame clones and lacks some. The sample gives about 100,000 clones, around 90% of which show up once; around 4.4% is in the top ten. The clonotype comes from an adult in good health. V gene TRBV25-1 combines with J gene TRBJ2-2; no firm D call. The sequences come from peripheral blood, collected on day 0 of AZD1222 vaccination. CDR3 coding DNA: TGTGCCAGCAGTGAAGAAATGACTGTGGACACCGGGGAGCTGTTTTTT. Its protein is CASSEEMTVDTGELFF. Full variable domain (missing parts from reference TRBV25-1 and TRBJ2-2): EADIYQTPRYLVIGTGKKITLECSQTMGHDKMYWYQQDPGMELHLIHYSYGVNSTEKGDLSSESTVSRIRTEHFPLTLESARPSHTSQYLCASSEEMTVDTGELFFGEGSRLTVL.